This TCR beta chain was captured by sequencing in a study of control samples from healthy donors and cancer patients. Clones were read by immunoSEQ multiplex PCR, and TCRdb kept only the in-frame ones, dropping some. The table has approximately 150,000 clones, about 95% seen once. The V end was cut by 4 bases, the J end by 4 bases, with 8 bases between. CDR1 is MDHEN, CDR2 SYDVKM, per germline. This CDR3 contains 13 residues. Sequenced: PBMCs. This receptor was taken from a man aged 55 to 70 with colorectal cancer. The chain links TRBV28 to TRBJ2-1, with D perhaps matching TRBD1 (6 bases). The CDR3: CASSSGQYNEQFF. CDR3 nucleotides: TGTGCCAGCAGTTCCGGACAGTACAATGAGCAGTTCTTC.